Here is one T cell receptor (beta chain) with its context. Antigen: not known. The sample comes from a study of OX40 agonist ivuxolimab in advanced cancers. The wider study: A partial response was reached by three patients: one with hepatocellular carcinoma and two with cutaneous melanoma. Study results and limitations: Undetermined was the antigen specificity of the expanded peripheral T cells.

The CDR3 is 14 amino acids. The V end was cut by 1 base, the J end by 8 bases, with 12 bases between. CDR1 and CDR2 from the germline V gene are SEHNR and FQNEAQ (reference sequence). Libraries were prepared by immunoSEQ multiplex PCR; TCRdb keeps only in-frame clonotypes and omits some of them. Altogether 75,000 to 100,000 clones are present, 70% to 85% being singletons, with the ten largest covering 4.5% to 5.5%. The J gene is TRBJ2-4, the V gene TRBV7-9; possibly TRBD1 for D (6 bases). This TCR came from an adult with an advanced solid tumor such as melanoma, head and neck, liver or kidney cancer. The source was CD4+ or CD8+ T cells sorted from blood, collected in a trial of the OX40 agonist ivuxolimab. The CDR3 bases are TGTGCCAGCAGCTTAGTGGGGGCGAGGGACATTCAGTACTTC. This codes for CASSLVGARDIQYF. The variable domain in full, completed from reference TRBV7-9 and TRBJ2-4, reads DTGVSQNPRHKITKRGQNVTFRCDPISEHNRLYWYRQTLGQGPEFLTYFQNEAQLEKSRLLSDRFSAERPKGSFSTLEIQRTEQGDSAMYLCASSLVGARDIQYFGAGTRLSVL.